Many counts were recorded for the clone carrying this T cell receptor beta chain. This specimen comes from a study of early T cells in non-severe SARS-CoV-2 infection. The wider study: Sequencing used unsorted whole-blood bulk RNA, so chains lack pairing.

TCRdb processed the 5' RACE reads anew with MiXCR; each CDR3 protein has one entry. This sample has about 27,000 distinct CDR3 sequences, with around 5% found just once. This CDR3 is built from 16 residues. Germline V gene sequence: CDR1 SGHAT, CDR2 FQNNGV. V shed 0 bases and J shed 6 bases, with 14 bases lying between them. The sequencing input was whole blood. The chain links TRBV11-2 to TRBJ2-2, with D uncertain. This clonotype originated in an adult who was a healthcare worker with PCR-confirmed SARS-CoV-2 infection or an uninfected control (not recorded which). The CDR3: CASSLDILRLAGELFF. The CDR3 DNA reads as TGTGCCAGCAGCTTAGATATCCTACGACTCGCCGGGGAGCTGTTTTTT.